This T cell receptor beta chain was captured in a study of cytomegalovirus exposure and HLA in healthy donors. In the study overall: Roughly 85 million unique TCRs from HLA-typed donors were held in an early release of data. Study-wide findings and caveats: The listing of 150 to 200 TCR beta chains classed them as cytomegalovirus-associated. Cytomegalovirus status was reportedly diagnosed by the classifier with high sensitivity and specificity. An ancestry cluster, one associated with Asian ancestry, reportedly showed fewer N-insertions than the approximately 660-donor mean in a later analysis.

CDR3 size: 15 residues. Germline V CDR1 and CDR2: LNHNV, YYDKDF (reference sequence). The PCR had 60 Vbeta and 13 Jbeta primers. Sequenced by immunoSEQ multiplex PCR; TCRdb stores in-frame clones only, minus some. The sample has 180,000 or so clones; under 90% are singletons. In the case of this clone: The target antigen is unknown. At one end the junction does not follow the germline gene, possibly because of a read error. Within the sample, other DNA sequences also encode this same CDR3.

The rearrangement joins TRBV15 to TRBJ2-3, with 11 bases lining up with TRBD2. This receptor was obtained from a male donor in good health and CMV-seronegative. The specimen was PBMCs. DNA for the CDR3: TGTGCCACTAGCAGAGGTAGCGGGGGGGCGGATACGCAGTATTTT. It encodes CATSRGSGGADTQYF.